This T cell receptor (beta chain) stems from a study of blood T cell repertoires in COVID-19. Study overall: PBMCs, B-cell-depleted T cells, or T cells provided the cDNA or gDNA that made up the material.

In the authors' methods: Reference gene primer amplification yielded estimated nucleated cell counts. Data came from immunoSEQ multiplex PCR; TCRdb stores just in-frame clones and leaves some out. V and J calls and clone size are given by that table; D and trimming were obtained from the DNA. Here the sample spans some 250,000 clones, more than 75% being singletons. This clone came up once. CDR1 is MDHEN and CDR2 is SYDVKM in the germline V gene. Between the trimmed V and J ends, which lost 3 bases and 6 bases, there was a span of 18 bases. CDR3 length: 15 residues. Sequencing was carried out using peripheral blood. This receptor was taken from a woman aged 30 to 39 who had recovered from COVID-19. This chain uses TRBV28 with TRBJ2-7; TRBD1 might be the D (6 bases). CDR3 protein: CASSFTGTSRGEQYF. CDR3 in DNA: TGTGCCAGCAGTTTCACAGGGACCAGCAGGGGCGAGCAGTACTTC.